The rows below give T cell receptor beta chains drawn from one sample of a study of blood T cell repertoires in COVID-19. Sequenced by immunoSEQ multiplex PCR; TCRdb stores in-frame clones only, minus some. The sample carries roughly 100,000 clones, approximately 78% recorded once. The specimen was peripheral blood. The receptors were gathered from an elderly woman with acute or convalescent COVID-19. The CDR3 runs from the conserved cysteine through the conserved F or W. A D gene is named only where the DNA matches it firmly. Rows give clone size only sometimes, using once, few, many, or a class for an expanded clone.

J,size,length,D,V,DNA,CDR3
TRBJ2-1,few,14,NA,TRBV24-1,TGTGCCACCAGTCAGGGGAGCTCCTACAATGAGCAGTTCTTC,CATSQGSSYNEQFF
TRBJ2-7,NA,14,TRBD1,TRBV2,TGTGCCAGCAGCCTGGAACAGGGGAGCTACGAGCAGTACTTC,CASSLEQGSYEQYF
TRBJ1-2,NA,15,TRBD1,TRBV27,TGTGCCAGCAGTTTATCGAGGCAGGGGGCTGGTGGCTACACCTTC,CASSLSRQGAGGYTF
TRBJ1-2,NA,13,NA,TRBV29-1,TGCAGCGTCGACTCCAATGGCAACTATGGCTACACCTTC,CSVDSNGNYGYTF
TRBJ2-1,NA,15,TRBD2,TRBV29-1,TGCAGCGTTGGGACTAGCGGGAGGGTCCCCGTTGGGCAGTTCTTC,CSVGTSGRVPVGQFF
TRBJ1-5,NA,15,NA,TRBV27,TGTGCCAGCAGTGATAGCCTGTATAGCAATCAGCCCCAGCATTTT,CASSDSLYSNQPQHF
TRBJ2-5,NA,13,NA,TRBV15,TGTGCCACCAGCAGAGGCGGACAAGAGACCCAGTACTTC,CATSRGGQETQYF
TRBJ2-2,NA,13,NA,TRBV18,TGTGCCAGCCTAGGGAGTATCACCGGGGAGCTGTTTTTT,CASLGSITGELFF
TRBJ2-1,NA,16,TRBD1,TRBV28,TGTGCCAGCAGTTTTCCTAGGACAGGGTCCTACAATGAGCAGTTCTTC,CASSFPRTGSYNEQFF
TRBJ1-6,many,11,NA,TRBV12-3/TRBV12-4,TGTGCCAGCAGTTTAAAGGACTGGATCCACTTT,CASSLKDWIHF
TRBJ2-5,NA,14,NA,TRBV7-2,TGTGCCAGCAGCTTAGCCGGGAGCACCCAGACCCAGTACTTC,CASSLAGSTQTQYF
TRBJ2-1,NA,14,NA,TRBV11-3,TGTGCCAGCAGCTTAGTCCAGGGGGGCAATGAGCAGTTCTTC,CASSLVQGGNEQFF
TRBJ2-1,NA,16,TRBD2,TRBV6-5,TGTGCCAGCGGTTGGCTAGCGGGAGGAGAATACAATGAGCAGTTCTTC,CASGWLAGGEYNEQFF
TRBJ2-1,NA,16,NA,TRBV6-6,TGTGCCAGCAGCCGTACCCCCGGGGACTCTTACAATGAGCAGTTCTTC,CASSRTPGDSYNEQFF
TRBJ2-2,once,15,NA,TRBV28,TGTGCCAGCAGTTTACGGTCGGGGAACACCGGGGAGCTGTTTTTT,CASSLRSGNTGELFF
TRBJ1-1,NA,13,NA,TRBV27,TGTGCCAGCAGTTCCCCCCCAAACACTGAAGCTTTCTTT,CASSSPPNTEAFF
TRBJ1-1,NA,18,TRBD1,TRBV9,TGTGCCAGCAGCGAGACTCTGGACAGGGGAGGCTTTAACACTGAAGCTTTCTTT,CASSETLDRGGFNTEAFF
TRBJ1-2,NA,15,TRBD1,TRBV2,TGTGCCAGCAGTGACTACCCGGGACAGGGGGGCGGCTACACCTTC,CASSDYPGQGGGYTF
TRBJ2-1,NA,13,NA,TRBV5-1,TGCGCCAGCAGCTTACAGATAGACAATGAGCAGTTCTTC,CASSLQIDNEQFF
TRBJ1-5,NA,17,NA,TRBV15,TGTGCCACCAGCAGCGATCGTGGGGGGGGCCTCAATCAGCCCCAGCATTTT,CATSSDRGGGLNQPQHF
TRBJ1-6,NA,14,NA,TRBV4-2,TGTGCCAGCAGACCGGGAAGCTCGGGGTCACCCCTCCACTTT,CASRPGSSGSPLHF
TRBJ2-2,NA,16,NA,TRBV5-1,TGCGCCAGCAGCTTGGGAGGGGGAAGGTACACCGGGGAGCTGTTTTTT,CASSLGGGRYTGELFF
TRBJ1-4,few,17,NA,TRBV19,TGTGCCAGTAAGCCACCGAAAACTACAGGGTTGAGGGAAAAACTGTTTTTT,CASKPPKTTGLREKLFF
TRBJ2-7,once,12,TRBD1,TRBV2,TGTGCCAGCAGGGACAGGGGTTACGAGCAGTACTTC,CASRDRGYEQYF
TRBJ2-1,NA,16,NA,TRBV3-1/TRBV3-2,TGTGCCAGCAGCCCATACCTTCTATCGGTACCACATGAGCAGTTCTTC,CASSPYLLSVPHEQFF
TRBJ1-1,NA,14,TRBD1,TRBV19,TGTGCCAGTAGTGTCCGGGACAGGGTTCCTGAAGCTTTCTTT,CASSVRDRVPEAFF
TRBJ2-2,NA,14,NA,TRBV29-1,TGCAGCGTTTACGGTTCCCGGAACACCGGGGAGCTGTTTTTT,CSVYGSRNTGELFF
TRBJ1-1,NA,11,NA,TRBV30,TGTGCCTGGATACAAAGGAGGGAAGCTTTCTTT,CAWIQRREAFF
TRBJ2-2,NA,14,NA,TRBV28,TGTGCCAGCACGTGGCGGGGGAACACCGGGGAGCTGTTTTTT,CASTWRGNTGELFF
TRBJ2-5,NA,14,NA,TRBV11-3,TGTGCCAGCAGCTTAGGTGCTAGCCAAGAGACCCAGTACTTC,CASSLGASQETQYF
TRBJ2-7,NA,17,TRBD2,TRBV18,TGTGCCAGCTCACCCCGGGGCGGGAGGTTTTCCTCCTACGAGCAGTACTTC,CASSPRGGRFSSYEQYF
TRBJ1-2,NA,14,TRBD1,TRBV19,TGTGCCACCTCGACAGGGAAAGCTAACTATGGCTACACCTTC,CATSTGKANYGYTF
TRBJ2-2,NA,15,NA,TRBV2,TGTGCCAGCAGTGTGGCTAGCTTGAACACCGGGGAGCTGTTTTTT,CASSVASLNTGELFF
TRBJ2-1,NA,18,TRBD2,TRBV7-9,TGTGCCAGCAGCTTACCTCTTCGACTAGCGGGAGGGTACAATGAGCAGTTCTTC,CASSLPLRLAGGYNEQFF
TRBJ2-7,few,15,TRBD2,TRBV3-1/TRBV3-2,TGTGCCAGCAGCCAAGGGACTAGCGGGAGCCACGAGCAGTACTTC,CASSQGTSGSHEQYF
TRBJ2-1,once,15,NA,TRBV14,TGTGCCAGCAGCCCGGGAGACTTCTCCTACAATGAGCAGTTCTTC,CASSPGDFSYNEQFF
TRBJ1-6,NA,13,TRBD1,TRBV4-1,TGCGCCAGCTCAACAGGGGGCGGTTCACCCCTCCACTTT,CASSTGGGSPLHF
TRBJ2-2,NA,13,NA,TRBV27,TGTGCCAGCAGTTTTTATAGCAGTTCGGAGCTGTTTTTT,CASSFYSSSELFF
TRBJ2-5,NA,15,NA,TRBV9,TGTGCCAGCAGCGTAGGGACAGCGTACCAAGAGACCCAGTACTTC,CASSVGTAYQETQYF
TRBJ2-3,NA,14,NA,TRBV9,TGTGCCAGCAGCGTATTGACTAGCACAGATACGCAGTATTTT,CASSVLTSTDTQYF
TRBJ2-7,NA,14,NA,TRBV27,TGTGCCAGCAGTCTAATGGGGGCAGGGTACGAGCAGTACTTC,CASSLMGAGYEQYF
TRBJ1-2,NA,14,TRBD1,TRBV6-5,TGTGCCAACCAAGACATTCAGGGGGCGTCGGGCTACACCTTC,CANQDIQGASGYTF
TRBJ2-5,NA,13,NA,TRBV7-2,TGTGCCAGCAGCTTAGCCTTCGTAGAGACCCAGTACTTC,CASSLAFVETQYF
TRBJ1-1,NA,19,TRBD1,TRBV2,TGTGCCAGCAGTGAACAGCAGGACAGGGCGCGCAAGGGCGGCACTGAAGCTTTCTTT,CASSEQQDRARKGGTEAFF
TRBJ1-2,NA,13,TRBD1,TRBV11-3,TGTGCCAGCAGCTTGACAGGGGAAGGAGGCTACACCTTC,CASSLTGEGGYTF
TRBJ1-4,NA,11,NA,TRBV19,TGTGCCACCCGCCAGGGTGAAAAACTGTTTTTT,CATRQGEKLFF
TRBJ2-3,NA,15,NA,TRBV7-8,TGTGCCAGCAGCTTACTAGGGGGGAGGGCAGATACGCAGTATTTT,CASSLLGGRADTQYF
TRBJ2-2,few,15,NA,TRBV9,TGTGCCAGCAACCTACAGGAGGGAGGCACCGGGGAGCTGTTTTTT,CASNLQEGGTGELFF
TRBJ2-4,NA,17,NA,TRBV7-2,TGTGCCAGCAGCCCATTGGGCAGGGTTAGTGGCAAAAACATTCAGTACTTC,CASSPLGRVSGKNIQYF